This entry features one T cell receptor (beta chain) sequence. This clonotype has a count of ten or more. The target of this receptor is not known. No base-level quality is on record; no much larger clone is a single base apart. There are 16 amino acids in the CDR3, from cysteine to phenylalanine inclusive. Only the CDR3 region is kept as DNA, spanning 48 bases read in frame from base 1. The junction shows trimming of 5 bases on V and 3 bases on J, and the gene matches do not reach 5 bases of it. CDR1 and CDR2 (ENHRY, SYGVKD) derive from the germline V gene. The data originate from a study of CD8 T cells in ankylosing spondylitis (dated by TCRdb to about 2017). With respect to the entire study: T cell receptor beta repertoires were profiled in healthy donors and ankylosing spondylitis patients so that disease-linked TCR variants could be found. The full study cohort was made up of 25 ankylosing spondylitis patients and about a hundred healthy donors. Peripheral blood was sampled, and synovial fluid was additionally collected from ankylosing spondylitis patients.

Findings and caveats that apply to the study as a whole: A CD8+ phenotype was shown by the disease-linked clones, which were found at relatively low frequencies in peripheral blood. The disease-linked clones were reported as significantly enriched in matched synovial fluid samples from ankylosing spondylitis patients. A TCR beta motif made up of seven or eight highly homologous amino acid variants appeared to be characteristic of blood from ankylosing spondylitis patients. Some motif variants were previously reported in synovial fluid and blood of reactive arthritis patients, suggesting common disease-initiation mechanisms.

The run used an Illumina HiSeq 2500. Quantitative 5'-RACE with molecular barcodes was used to prepare TCR beta libraries. On the authors' methods: To identify disease-linked TCR variants, a new computational method was used, one built on a probabilistic model of VDJ rearrangement. TCRdb reprocessing: public reads trimmed at Q25 with fastp, clones called with MiXCR, in-frame beta chains kept. For every CDR3 protein sequence, its rows merge into one entry that carries the most common genes and DNA. The V and J calls shown here were made by TCRdb, not taken from the authors' results. This sample gives about 310,000 distinct CDR3 sequences in total; less than 25% of them show up just once. The ten largest make up approximately 3.7% of the sample.

What was sequenced was blood, either unsorted or a sorted T cell fraction (not recorded which). The rearranged segments are TRBV10-3 and TRBJ2-3; 13 bases in the junction line up with TRBD2. This receptor was taken from a female donor with ankylosing spondylitis or in good health (not recorded which). CDR3 loop: CAISTGTSGTTDTQYF. The nucleotide sequence reads TGTGCCATCAGTACTGGGACTAGCGGGACGACAGATACGCAGTATTTT.